The rows below give T cell receptor beta chains drawn from one sample of a study of cytomegalovirus exposure and HLA in healthy donors. Method: immunoSEQ multiplex PCR; TCRdb's copy keeps in-frame clones and lacks some. The table records 80,000 to 100,000 clones, over 60% of them present only once. The sample was PBMCs. These receptor sequences come from a male donor in good health and CMV-seropositive. Both conserved end residues are part of each CDR3. Each record gives: V gene, J gene, D gene, clone size, CDR3 DNA, CDR3 protein. D genes are given only for firm matches. Size tells how often a clone was seen (once, few, many) or the class of an expanded clone, and some rows leave it out.

V: TRBV10-2; J: TRBJ2-2; D: TRBD2; size: .; DNA: TGCGCCAGCAGTGCGGGGGGGGCCGGGGAGCTGTTTTTT; CDR3: CASSAGGAGELFF
V: TRBV10-3; J: TRBJ1-3; D: TRBD1; size: .; DNA: TGTGCCACAGGACAGGACGGATACTCTGGAAACACCATATATTTT; CDR3: CATGQDGYSGNTIYF
V: TRBV14; J: TRBJ1-2; D: TRBD1; size: .; DNA: TGTGCCAGCAGCCAACACCTACAGGGGGACTATGGCTACACCTTC; CDR3: CASSQHLQGDYGYTF
V: TRBV5-4; J: TRBJ2-3; D: TRBD1; size: .; DNA: TGTGCCAGCAGCTTGTTCTTGACAGGGAGCTTTACAGATACGCAGTATTTT; CDR3: CASSLFLTGSFTDTQYF
V: TRBV4-2; J: TRBJ1-2; D: TRBD1; size: .; DNA: TGTGCCAGCAGGCCCGGGACAGGGGAACGGGGCTACACCTTC; CDR3: CASRPGTGERGYTF
V: TRBV30; J: TRBJ1-3; D: TRBD1; size: .; DNA: TGTGCCTGCCAGGGGGCATCTGGAAACACCATATATTTT; CDR3: CACQGASGNTIYF
V: TRBV9; J: TRBJ2-3; D: TRBD1; size: .; DNA: TGTGCCAGCAGCGTAGCGGACAGGGGGGCAGATACGCAGTATTTT; CDR3: CASSVADRGADTQYF
V: TRBV30; J: TRBJ2-7; D: .; size: .; DNA: TGTGCCTGGAGTCACCCCCCTCGGGACGAGCAGTACTTC; CDR3: CAWSHPPRDEQYF
V: TRBV25-1; J: TRBJ1-6; D: TRBD1; size: .; DNA: TGTGCCAGCAGTGAATTCGGGACAGGGAGTTCACCCCTCCACTTT; CDR3: CASSEFGTGSSPLHF
V: TRBV15; J: TRBJ1-1; D: .; size: once; DNA: TGTGCCACCAGCACTTTTCGAGGGGGACTACCGAACACTGAAGCTTTCTTT; CDR3: CATSTFRGGLPNTEAFF
V: TRBV7-8; J: TRBJ1-5; D: TRBD1; size: .; DNA: TGTGCCAGCAGCACTAGCGGGGACAGAAATCAGCCCCAGCATTTT; CDR3: CASSTSGDRNQPQHF
V: TRBV19; J: TRBJ1-5; D: .; size: .; DNA: TGTGCCAGTAGGGCCGACAGGAATCAGCCCCAGCATTTT; CDR3: CASRADRNQPQHF
V: TRBV29-1; J: TRBJ2-7; D: .; size: .; DNA: TGCAGCGGATCCCAGGGCTACTCCTACGAGCAGTACTTC; CDR3: CSGSQGYSYEQYF
V: TRBV7-2; J: TRBJ2-7; D: TRBD2; size: .; DNA: TGTGCCAGCAGCTTAGAATGGGGGGGGTTTGGTGAGCAGTACTTC; CDR3: CASSLEWGGFGEQYF
V: TRBV2; J: TRBJ1-5; D: .; size: .; DNA: TGTGCCAGCAGGGGGGGAGGGAGGAGTAGCAATCAGCCCCAGCATTTT; CDR3: CASRGGGRSSNQPQHF
V: TRBV27; J: TRBJ2-6; D: .; size: .; DNA: TGTGCCAGCAGTCCGCGGGGGCCGCACTCTGGGGCCAACGTCCTGACTTTC; CDR3: CASSPRGPHSGANVLTF
V: TRBV30; J: TRBJ1-4; D: .; size: .; DNA: TGTGCCTGGAGTGTAAATCGTCCTCTCTCTAATGAAAAACTGTTTTTT; CDR3: CAWSVNRPLSNEKLFF
V: TRBV5-6; J: TRBJ1-2; D: .; size: .; DNA: TGTGCCAGCAGCTTGGCCGGACAGACCTACTATGGCTACACCTTC; CDR3: CASSLAGQTYYGYTF
V: TRBV6-1; J: TRBJ2-5; D: .; size: .; DNA: TGTGCCAGCAGTCCTCTAGCCAGAATGGAGACCCAGTACTTC; CDR3: CASSPLARMETQYF
V: TRBV30; J: TRBJ2-1; D: TRBD2; size: .; DNA: TGTGCCTGGACCCGCGTACTAGCGGGGGTGGATGAGCAGTTCTTC; CDR3: CAWTRVLAGVDEQFF
V: TRBV10-3; J: TRBJ2-1; D: .; size: .; DNA: TGTGCCATCAGTGAGTCAATGGGCGATGAGCAGTTCTTC; CDR3: CAISESMGDEQFF
V: TRBV19; J: TRBJ2-5; D: .; size: .; DNA: TGTGCCAGTAGTCCCGCGACTGGATCGGCGGTCCAAGAGACCCAGTACTTC; CDR3: CASSPATGSAVQETQYF
V: TRBV6-6; J: TRBJ1-1; D: TRBD1; size: few; DNA: TGTGCCAGCAGTTCACAGGGGAGGCTACGGAACACTGAAGCTTTCTTT; CDR3: CASSSQGRLRNTEAFF